The rows below give T cell receptor beta chains drawn from one sample of a study of CD8 T cells in ankylosing spondylitis. TCRdb fed the 5' RACE reads into MiXCR, producing one record per CDR3 protein. Among tens of thousands of distinct CDR3 sequences listed, approximately 16% were seen once. The sequenced sample was blood. Every receptor here comes from a male donor with ankylosing spondylitis or in good health (not recorded which). CDR3s include the opening cysteine and the closing phenylalanine or tryptophan. D genes are given only for firm matches. The size entry is marked missing in some rows and otherwise reads once, few, many or a size class.

CDR3nt: TGTGCCAGCAGCCCCGACCGATTAGCCAAAAACATTCAGTACTTC
CDR3aa: CASSPDRLAKNIQYF
d_gene: NA
abundance: NA
v_gene: TRBV11-2
j_gene: TRBJ2-4

CDR3nt: TGTGCCAGCAGCCAAGATCAGGGGATGAACACTGAAGCTTTCTTT
CDR3aa: CASSQDQGMNTEAFF
d_gene: NA
abundance: NA
v_gene: TRBV7-2
j_gene: TRBJ1-1

CDR3nt: TGTGCCATCAGTGAGTCGAGGACAGGGGAAGGTCAGTTCTTC
CDR3aa: CAISESRTGEGQFF
d_gene: TRBD1
abundance: NA
v_gene: TRBV10-3
j_gene: TRBJ2-1

CDR3nt: TGTGCCATCGACTCTCCCCTAGGAGAGACCCAGTACTTC
CDR3aa: CAIDSPLGETQYF
d_gene: NA
abundance: few
v_gene: TRBV21-1
j_gene: TRBJ2-5

CDR3nt: TGTGCCAGCAGCAACATGGGACCGGCCTACGAGCAGTACTTC
CDR3aa: CASSNMGPAYEQYF
d_gene: NA
abundance: NA
v_gene: TRBV21-1
j_gene: TRBJ2-7

CDR3nt: TGTGCCAGCAGCTTAGACGGCAATGAGCAGTTCTTC
CDR3aa: CASSLDGNEQFF
d_gene: NA
abundance: few
v_gene: TRBV7-9
j_gene: TRBJ2-1

CDR3nt: TGCAGCGTTGAAGTTGGCGGGAGGGGGACCGGGGAGCTGTTTTTT
CDR3aa: CSVEVGGRGTGELFF
d_gene: TRBD2
abundance: NA
v_gene: TRBV29-1
j_gene: TRBJ2-2

CDR3nt: TGTGCCAGCAGTTATCAGAGGAACACCGGGGAGCTGTTTTTT
CDR3aa: CASSYQRNTGELFF
d_gene: NA
abundance: few
v_gene: TRBV28
j_gene: TRBJ2-2

CDR3nt: TGTGCCAGCAGTTTAGGAGCTCGGGGCACTGAAGCTTTCTTT
CDR3aa: CASSLGARGTEAFF
d_gene: NA
abundance: NA
v_gene: TRBV12-3/TRBV12-4
j_gene: TRBJ1-1

CDR3nt: TGTGCCAGCAGTTTCCGATTCAGATCAGATACGCAGTATTTT
CDR3aa: CASSFRFRSDTQYF
d_gene: NA
abundance: NA
v_gene: TRBV28
j_gene: TRBJ2-3

CDR3nt: TGTGCCAGCAGTTCCAGGGGGCACGTCGCTGAAGCTTTCTTT
CDR3aa: CASSSRGHVAEAFF
d_gene: TRBD1
abundance: NA
v_gene: TRBV6-2/TRBV6-3
j_gene: TRBJ1-1

CDR3nt: TGCGCCAGCAGCCTCGACATTTCAGATACGCAGTATTTT
CDR3aa: CASSLDISDTQYF
d_gene: NA
abundance: few
v_gene: TRBV5-1
j_gene: TRBJ2-3

CDR3nt: TGTGCCAGCAGCCCGTCGGCCGAGTACAATGAGCAGTTCTTC
CDR3aa: CASSPSAEYNEQFF
d_gene: NA
abundance: NA
v_gene: TRBV7-9
j_gene: TRBJ2-1

CDR3nt: TGTGCCATCAGTGGCGGGACCCTTGATGAGACCCAGTACTTC
CDR3aa: CAISGGTLDETQYF
d_gene: NA
abundance: NA
v_gene: TRBV10-3
j_gene: TRBJ2-5

CDR3nt: TGCAGTGCTAGAGCCGACAGGGGCGTAAACACTGAAGCTTTCTTT
CDR3aa: CSARADRGVNTEAFF
d_gene: TRBD1
abundance: NA
v_gene: TRBV20-1
j_gene: TRBJ1-1

CDR3nt: TGTGCCAGTAGTATAGACGGGGGACTCTACAATGAGCAGTTCTTC
CDR3aa: CASSIDGGLYNEQFF
d_gene: NA
abundance: NA
v_gene: TRBV19
j_gene: TRBJ2-1